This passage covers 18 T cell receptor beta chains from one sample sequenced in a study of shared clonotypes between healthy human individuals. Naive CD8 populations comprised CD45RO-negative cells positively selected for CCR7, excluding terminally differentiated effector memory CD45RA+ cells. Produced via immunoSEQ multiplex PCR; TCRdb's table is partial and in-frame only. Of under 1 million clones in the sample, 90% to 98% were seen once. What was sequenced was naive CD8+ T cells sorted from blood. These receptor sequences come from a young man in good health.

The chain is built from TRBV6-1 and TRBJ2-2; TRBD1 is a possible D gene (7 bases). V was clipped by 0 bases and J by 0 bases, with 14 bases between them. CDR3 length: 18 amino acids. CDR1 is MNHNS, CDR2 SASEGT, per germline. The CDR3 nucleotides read TGTGCCAGCAGTGAAGCGGAGGGGGCCATTTCGAACACCGGGGAGCTGTTTTTT. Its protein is CASSEAEGAISNTGELFF.

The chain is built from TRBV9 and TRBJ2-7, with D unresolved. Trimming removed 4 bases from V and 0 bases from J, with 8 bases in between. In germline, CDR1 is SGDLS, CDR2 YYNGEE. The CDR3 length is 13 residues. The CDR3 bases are TGTGCCAGCAGCTTGTCAAGCTCCTACGAGCAGTACTTC. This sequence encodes CASSLSSSYEQYF.

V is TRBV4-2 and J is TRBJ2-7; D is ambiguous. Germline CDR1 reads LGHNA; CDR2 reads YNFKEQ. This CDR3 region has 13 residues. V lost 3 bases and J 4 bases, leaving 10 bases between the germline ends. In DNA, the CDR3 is TGTGCCAGCAGCCAGATTAGTTCGTACGAGCAGTACTTC. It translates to CASSQISSYEQYF.

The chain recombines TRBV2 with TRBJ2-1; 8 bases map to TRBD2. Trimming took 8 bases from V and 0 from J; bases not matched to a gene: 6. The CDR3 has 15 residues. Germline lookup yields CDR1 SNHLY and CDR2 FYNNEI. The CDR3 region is CASRGGTSSYNEQFF. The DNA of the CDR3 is TGTGCCAGCCGGGGCGGGACTAGCTCCTACAATGAGCAGTTCTTC.

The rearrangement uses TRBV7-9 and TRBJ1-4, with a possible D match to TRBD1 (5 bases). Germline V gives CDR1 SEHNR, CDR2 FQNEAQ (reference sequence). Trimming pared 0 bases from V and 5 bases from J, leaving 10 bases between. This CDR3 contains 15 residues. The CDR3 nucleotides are TGTGCCAGCAGCTTAGCGTTGGGGACCAATGAAAAACTGTTTTTT. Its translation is CASSLALGTNEKLFF.

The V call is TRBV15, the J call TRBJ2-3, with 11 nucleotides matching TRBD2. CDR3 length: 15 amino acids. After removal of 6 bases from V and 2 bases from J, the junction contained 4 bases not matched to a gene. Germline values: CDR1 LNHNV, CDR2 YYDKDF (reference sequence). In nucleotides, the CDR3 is TGTGCCACCAGGTCGGGACTAGCGGACACAGATACGCAGTATTTT. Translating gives CATRSGLADTDTQYF.

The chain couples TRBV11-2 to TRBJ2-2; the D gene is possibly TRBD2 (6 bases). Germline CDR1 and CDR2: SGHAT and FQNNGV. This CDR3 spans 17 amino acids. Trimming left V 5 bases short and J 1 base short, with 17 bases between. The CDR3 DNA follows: TGTGCCAGCAGCAAAGGATCCGGGACTCTGAACACCGGGGAGCTGTTTTTT. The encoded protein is CASSKGSGTLNTGELFF.

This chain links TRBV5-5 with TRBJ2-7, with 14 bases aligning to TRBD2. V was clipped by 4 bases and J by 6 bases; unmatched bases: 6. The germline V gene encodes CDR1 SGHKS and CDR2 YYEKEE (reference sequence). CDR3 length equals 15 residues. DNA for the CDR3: TGTGCCAGCAGCCACGCCGGGACTAGCGGGAGCGAGCAGTACTTC. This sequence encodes CASSHAGTSGSEQYF.

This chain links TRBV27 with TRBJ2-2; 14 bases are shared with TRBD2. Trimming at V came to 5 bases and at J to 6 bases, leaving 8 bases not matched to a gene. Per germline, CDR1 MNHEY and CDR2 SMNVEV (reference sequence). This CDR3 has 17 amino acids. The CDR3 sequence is CASSPRTSGRIAGELFF. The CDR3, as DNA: TGTGCCAGCAGTCCCCGGACTAGCGGGAGGATCGCCGGGGAGCTGTTTTTT.

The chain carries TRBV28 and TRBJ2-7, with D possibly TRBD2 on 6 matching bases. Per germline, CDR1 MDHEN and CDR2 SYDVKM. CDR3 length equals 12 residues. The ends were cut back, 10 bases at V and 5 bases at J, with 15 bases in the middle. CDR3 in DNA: TGTGCCACCGCGTCGGAGGGGCACGAGCAGTACTTC. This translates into CATASEGHEQYF.

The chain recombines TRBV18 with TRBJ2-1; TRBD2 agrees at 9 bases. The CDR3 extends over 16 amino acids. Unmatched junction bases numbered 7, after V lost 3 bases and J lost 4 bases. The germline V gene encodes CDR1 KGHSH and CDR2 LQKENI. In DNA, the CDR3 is TGTGCCAGCTCACCGGTTCGACTAGCGGAGTACAATGAGCAGTTCTTC. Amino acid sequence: CASSPVRLAEYNEQFF.

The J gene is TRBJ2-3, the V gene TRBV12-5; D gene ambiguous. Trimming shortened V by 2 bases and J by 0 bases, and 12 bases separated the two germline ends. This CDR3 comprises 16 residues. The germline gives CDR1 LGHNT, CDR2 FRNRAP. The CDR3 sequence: CASGLSHPQSTDTQYF. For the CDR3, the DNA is TGTGCTAGTGGTTTGAGTCACCCCCAAAGCACAGATACGCAGTATTTT.

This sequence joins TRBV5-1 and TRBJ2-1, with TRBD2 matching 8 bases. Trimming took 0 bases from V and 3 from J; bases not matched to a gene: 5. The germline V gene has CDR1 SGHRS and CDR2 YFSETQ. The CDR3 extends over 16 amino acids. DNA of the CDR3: TGCGCCAGCAGCTTGGGCGCCAGCGGGGGCTACAATGAGCAGTTCTTC. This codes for CASSLGASGGYNEQFF. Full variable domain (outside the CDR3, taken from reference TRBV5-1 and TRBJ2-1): KAGVTQTPRYLIKTRGQQVTLSCSPISGHRSVSWYQQTPGQGLQFLFEYFSETQRNKGNFPGRFSGRQFSNSRSEMNVSTLELGDSALYLCASSLGASGGYNEQFFGPGTRLTVL.

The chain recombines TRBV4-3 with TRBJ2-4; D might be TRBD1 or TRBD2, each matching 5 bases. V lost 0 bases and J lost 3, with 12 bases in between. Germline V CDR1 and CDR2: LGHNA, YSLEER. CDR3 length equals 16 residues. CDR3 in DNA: TGCGCCAGCAGCCAAGATCACGGGACGGTCAAAAACATTCAGTACTTC. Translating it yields CASSQDHGTVKNIQYF.

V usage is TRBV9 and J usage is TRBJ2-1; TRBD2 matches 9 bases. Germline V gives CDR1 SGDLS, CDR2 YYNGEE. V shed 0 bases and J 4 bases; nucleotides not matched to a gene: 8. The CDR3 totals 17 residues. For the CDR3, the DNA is TGTGCCAGCAGCGTAGCCCCTAGCGGGAAATCTTACAATGAGCAGTTCTTC. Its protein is CASSVAPSGKSYNEQFF.

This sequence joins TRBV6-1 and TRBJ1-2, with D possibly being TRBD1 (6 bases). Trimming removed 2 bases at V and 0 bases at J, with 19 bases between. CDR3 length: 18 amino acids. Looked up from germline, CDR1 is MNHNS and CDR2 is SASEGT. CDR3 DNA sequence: TGTGCCAGCAGTGAAATTATATTGGGGGCTACTGCTAACTATGGCTACACCTTC. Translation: CASSEIILGATANYGYTF.

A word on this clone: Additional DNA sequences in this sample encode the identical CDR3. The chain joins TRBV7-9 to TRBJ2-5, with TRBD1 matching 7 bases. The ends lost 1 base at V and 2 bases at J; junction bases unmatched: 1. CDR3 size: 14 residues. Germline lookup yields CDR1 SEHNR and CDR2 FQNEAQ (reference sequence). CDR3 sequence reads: CASSLVQGQETQYF. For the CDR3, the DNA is TGTGCCAGCAGCTTAGTACAGGGGCAAGAGACCCAGTACTTC.

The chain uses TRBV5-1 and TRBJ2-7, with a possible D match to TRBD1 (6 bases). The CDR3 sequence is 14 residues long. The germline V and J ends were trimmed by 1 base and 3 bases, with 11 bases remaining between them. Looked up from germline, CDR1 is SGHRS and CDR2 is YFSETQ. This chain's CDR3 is CASSLIPGDYEQYF. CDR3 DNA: TGCGCCAGCAGCTTGATTCCAGGGGACTACGAGCAGTACTTC. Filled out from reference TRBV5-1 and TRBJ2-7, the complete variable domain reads KAGVTQTPRYLIKTRGQQVTLSCSPISGHRSVSWYQQTPGQGLQFLFEYFSETQRNKGNFPGRFSGRQFSNSRSEMNVSTLELGDSALYLCASSLIPGDYEQYFGPGTRLTVT.